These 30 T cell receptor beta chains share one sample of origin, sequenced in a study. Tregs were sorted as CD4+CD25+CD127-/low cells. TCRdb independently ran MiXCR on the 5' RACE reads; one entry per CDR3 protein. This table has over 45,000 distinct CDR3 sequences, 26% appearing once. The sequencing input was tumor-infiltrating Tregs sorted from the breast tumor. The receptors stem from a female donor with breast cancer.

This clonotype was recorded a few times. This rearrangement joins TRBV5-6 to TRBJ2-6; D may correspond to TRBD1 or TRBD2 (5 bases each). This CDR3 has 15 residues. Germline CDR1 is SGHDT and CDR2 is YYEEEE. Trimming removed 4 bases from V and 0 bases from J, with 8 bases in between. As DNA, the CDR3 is TGTGCCAGCAGCCGGGACCTCTCTGGGGCCAACGTCCTGACTTTC. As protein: CASSRDLSGANVLTF.

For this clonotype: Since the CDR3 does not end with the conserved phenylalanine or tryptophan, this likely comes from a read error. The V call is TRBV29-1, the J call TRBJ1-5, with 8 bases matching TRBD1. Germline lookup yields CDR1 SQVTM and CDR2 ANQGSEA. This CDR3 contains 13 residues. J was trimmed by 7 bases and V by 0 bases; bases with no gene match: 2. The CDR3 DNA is TGCAGCGTTGAAGAACAGGGGGGCCAGCCCCAGCATCTT. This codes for CSVEEQGGQPQHL.

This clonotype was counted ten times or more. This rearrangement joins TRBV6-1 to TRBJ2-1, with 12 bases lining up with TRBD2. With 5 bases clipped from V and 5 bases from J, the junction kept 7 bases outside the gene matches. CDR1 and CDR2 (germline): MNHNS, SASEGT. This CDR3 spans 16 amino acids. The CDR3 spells CASSLSLAGGNNEQFF. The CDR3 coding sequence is TGTGCCAGCAGTTTATCACTAGCGGGAGGTAACAATGAGCAGTTCTTC.

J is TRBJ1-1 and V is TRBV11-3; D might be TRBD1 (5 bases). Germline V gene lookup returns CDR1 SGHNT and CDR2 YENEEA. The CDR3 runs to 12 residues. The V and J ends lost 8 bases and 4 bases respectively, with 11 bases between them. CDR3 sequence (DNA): TGTGCCAGCCGGGGGTTGAGCACTGAAGCTTTCTTT. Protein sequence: CASRGLSTEAFF.

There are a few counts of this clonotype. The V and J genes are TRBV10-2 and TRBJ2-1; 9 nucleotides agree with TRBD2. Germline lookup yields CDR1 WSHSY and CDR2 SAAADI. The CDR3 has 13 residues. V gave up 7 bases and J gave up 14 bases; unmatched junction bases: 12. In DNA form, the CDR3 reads TGCGCCAGCAAGTGGGGTCCTAGCGGGAATGAGTTCTTC. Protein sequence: CASKWGPSGNEFF.

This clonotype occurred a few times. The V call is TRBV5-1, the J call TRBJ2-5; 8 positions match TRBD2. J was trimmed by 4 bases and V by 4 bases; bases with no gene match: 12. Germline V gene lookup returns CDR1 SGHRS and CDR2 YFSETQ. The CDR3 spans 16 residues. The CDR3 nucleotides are TGCGCCAGCAGCAACGCTCCGAGCGGGAGTGGAGAGACCCAGTACTTC. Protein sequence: CASSNAPSGSGETQYF.

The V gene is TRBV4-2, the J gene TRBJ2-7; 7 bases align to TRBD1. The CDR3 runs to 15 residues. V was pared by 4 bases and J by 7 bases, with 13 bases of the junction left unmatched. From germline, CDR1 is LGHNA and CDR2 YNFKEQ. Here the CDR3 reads CASSPVSGQNNEQYF. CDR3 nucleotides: TGTGCCAGCAGCCCCGTTTCGGGACAGAACAATGAGCAGTACTTC.

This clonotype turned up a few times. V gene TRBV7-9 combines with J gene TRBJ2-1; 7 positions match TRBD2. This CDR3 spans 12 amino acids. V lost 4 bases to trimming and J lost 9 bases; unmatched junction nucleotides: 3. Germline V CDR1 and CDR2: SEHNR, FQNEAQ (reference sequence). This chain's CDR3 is CASSSAGSEQFF. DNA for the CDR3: TGTGCCAGCAGCTCAGCGGGGAGTGAGCAGTTCTTC.

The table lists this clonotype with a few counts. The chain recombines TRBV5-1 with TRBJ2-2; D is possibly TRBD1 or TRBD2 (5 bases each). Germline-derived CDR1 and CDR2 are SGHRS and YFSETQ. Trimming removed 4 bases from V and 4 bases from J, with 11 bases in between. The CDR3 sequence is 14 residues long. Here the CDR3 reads CASSATRGTGELFF. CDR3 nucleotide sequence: TGCGCCAGCAGCGCGACGAGGGGCACCGGGGAGCTGTTTTTT. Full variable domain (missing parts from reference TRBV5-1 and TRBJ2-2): KAGVTQTPRYLIKTRGQQVTLSCSPISGHRSVSWYQQTPGQGLQFLFEYFSETQRNKGNFPGRFSGRQFSNSRSEMNVSTLELGDSALYLCASSATRGTGELFFGEGSRLTVL.

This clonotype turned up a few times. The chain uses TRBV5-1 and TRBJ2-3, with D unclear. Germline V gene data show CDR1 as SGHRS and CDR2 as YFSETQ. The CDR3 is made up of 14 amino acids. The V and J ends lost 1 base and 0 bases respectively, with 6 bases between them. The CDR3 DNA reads TGCGCCAGCAGCTTGTCAGAGAGCACAGATACGCAGTATTTT. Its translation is CASSLSESTDTQYF. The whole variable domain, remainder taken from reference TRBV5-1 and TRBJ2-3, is KAGVTQTPRYLIKTRGQQVTLSCSPISGHRSVSWYQQTPGQGLQFLFEYFSETQRNKGNFPGRFSGRQFSNSRSEMNVSTLELGDSALYLCASSLSESTDTQYFGPGTRLTVL.

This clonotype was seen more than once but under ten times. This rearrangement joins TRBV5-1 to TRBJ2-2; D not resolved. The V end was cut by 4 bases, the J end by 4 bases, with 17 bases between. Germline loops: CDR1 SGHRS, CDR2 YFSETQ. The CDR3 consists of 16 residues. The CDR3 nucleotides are TGCGCCAGCAGCGCGCAATATGGGCCGCCCACCGGGGAGCTGTTTTTT. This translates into CASSAQYGPPTGELFF.

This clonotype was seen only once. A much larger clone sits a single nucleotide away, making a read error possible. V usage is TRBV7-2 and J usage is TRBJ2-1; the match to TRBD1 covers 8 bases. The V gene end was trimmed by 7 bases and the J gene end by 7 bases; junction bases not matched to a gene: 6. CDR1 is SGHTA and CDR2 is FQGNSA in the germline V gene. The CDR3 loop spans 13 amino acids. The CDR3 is CASNRQGTNEQFF. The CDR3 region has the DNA TGTGCCAGCAACAGACAGGGGACAAATGAGCAGTTCTTC.

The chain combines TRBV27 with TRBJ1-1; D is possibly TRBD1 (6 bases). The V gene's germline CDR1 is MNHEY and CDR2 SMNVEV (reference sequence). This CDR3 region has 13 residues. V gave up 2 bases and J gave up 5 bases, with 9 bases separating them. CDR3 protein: CASSLLRGTEAFF. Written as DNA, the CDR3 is TGTGCCAGCAGTTTACTGAGGGGGACTGAAGCTTTCTTT.

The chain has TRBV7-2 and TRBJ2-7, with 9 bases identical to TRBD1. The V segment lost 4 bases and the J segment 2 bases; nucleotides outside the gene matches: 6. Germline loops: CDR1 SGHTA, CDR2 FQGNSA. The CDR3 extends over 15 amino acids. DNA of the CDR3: TGTGCCAGCAGCTCAGGGACAGGGTTTGCCTACGAGCAGTACTTC. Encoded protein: CASSSGTGFAYEQYF.

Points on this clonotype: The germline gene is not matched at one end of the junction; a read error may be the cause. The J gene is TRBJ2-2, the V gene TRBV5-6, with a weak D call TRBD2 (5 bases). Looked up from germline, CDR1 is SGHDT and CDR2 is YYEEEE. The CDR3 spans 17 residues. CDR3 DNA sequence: TGTGCCAGCAGTCCGGGCCTAGCTATAAGTAACAACGGGGAGCTGTTTTTT. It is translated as CASSPGLAISNNGELFF.

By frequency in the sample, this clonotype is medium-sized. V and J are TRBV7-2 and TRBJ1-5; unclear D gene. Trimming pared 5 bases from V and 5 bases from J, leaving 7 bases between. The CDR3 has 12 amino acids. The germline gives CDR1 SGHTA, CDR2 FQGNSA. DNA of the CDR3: TGTGCCAGCAGCCCGGCCGATCAGCCCCAGCATTTT. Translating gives CASSPADQPQHF.

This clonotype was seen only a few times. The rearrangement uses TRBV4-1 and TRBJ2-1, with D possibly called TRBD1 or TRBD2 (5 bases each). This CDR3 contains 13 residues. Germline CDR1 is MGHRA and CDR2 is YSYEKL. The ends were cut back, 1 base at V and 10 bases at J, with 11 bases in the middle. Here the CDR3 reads CASSQGGAYEQFF. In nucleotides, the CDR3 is TGCGCCAGCAGCCAAGGAGGGGCATACGAGCAGTTCTTC.

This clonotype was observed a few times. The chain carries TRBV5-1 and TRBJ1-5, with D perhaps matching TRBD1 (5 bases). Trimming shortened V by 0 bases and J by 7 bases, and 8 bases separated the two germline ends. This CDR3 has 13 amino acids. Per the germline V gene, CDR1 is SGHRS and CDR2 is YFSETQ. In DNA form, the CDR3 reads TGCGCCAGCAGCTTGGAAGGGGAACAGCCCCAGCATTTT. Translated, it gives CASSLEGEQPQHF.

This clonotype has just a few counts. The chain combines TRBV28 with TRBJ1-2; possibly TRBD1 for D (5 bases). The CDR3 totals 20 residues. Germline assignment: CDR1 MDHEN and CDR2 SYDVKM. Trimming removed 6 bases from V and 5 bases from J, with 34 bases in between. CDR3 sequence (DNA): TGTGCCAGCAGCCCTACCCGAACCTCTCAGGAGGGACGGGTTAGGTATGGCTACACCTTC. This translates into CASSPTRTSQEGRVRYGYTF.

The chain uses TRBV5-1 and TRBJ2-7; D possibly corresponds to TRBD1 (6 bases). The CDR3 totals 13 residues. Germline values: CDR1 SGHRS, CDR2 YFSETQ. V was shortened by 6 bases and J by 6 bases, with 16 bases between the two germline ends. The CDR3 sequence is CASTQQGSAEQYF. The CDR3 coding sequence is TGCGCCAGCACCCAACAGGGATCCGCCGAGCAGTACTTC.

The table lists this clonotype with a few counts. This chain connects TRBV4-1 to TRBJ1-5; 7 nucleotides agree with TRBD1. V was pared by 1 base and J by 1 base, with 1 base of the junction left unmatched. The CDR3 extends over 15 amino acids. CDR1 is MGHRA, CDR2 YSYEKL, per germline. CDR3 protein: CASSQVQGSNQPQHF. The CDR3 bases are TGCGCCAGCAGCCAAGTACAGGGGAGCAATCAGCCCCAGCATTTT.

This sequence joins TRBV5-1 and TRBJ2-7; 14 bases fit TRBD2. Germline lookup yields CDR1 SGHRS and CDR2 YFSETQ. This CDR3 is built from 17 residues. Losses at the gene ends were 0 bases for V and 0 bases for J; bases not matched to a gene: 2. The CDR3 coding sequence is TGCGCCAGCAGCTTGGGGACTAGCGGGAGGAGCTCCTACGAGCAGTACTTC. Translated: CASSLGTSGRSSYEQYF.

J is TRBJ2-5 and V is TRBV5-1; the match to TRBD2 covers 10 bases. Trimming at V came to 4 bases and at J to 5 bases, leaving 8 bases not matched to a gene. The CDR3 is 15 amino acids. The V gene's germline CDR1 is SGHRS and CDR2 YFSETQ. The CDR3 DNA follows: TGCGCCAGCAGCCCGGGACTAGCGATATACGAGACCCAGTACTTC. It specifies CASSPGLAIYETQYF.

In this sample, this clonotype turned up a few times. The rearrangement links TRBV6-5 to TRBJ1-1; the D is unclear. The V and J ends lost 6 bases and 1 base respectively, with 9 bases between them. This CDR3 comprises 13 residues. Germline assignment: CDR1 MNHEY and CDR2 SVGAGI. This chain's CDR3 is CASRQTPNTEAFF. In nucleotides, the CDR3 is TGTGCCAGCAGACAAACGCCGAACACTGAAGCTTTCTTT.

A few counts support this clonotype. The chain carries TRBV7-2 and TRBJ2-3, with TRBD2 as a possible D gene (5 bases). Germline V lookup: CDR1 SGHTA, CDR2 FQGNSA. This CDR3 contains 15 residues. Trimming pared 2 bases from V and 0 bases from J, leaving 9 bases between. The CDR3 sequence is CASSLQAGSTDTQYF. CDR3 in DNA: TGTGCCAGCAGCTTACAGGCGGGCAGCACAGATACGCAGTATTTT.

As DNA, the CDR3 is TGTGCCAGCAGCCTCCACGAGCAGTACTTC. It encodes CASSLHEQYF. The rearrangement joins TRBV11-3 to TRBJ2-7; D remains ambiguous. Germline values: CDR1 SGHNT, CDR2 YENEEA. Trimming shortened V by 5 bases and J by 5 bases, and 4 bases separated the two germline ends. This CDR3 spans 10 amino acids.

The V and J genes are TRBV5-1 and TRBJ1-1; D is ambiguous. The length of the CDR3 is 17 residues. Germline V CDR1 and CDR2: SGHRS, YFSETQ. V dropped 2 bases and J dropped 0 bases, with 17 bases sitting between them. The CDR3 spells CASSFGVALNMNTEAFF. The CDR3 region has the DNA TGCGCCAGCAGCTTTGGGGTAGCCTTAAACATGAACACTGAAGCTTTCTTT. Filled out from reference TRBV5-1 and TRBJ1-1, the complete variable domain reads KAGVTQTPRYLIKTRGQQVTLSCSPISGHRSVSWYQQTPGQGLQFLFEYFSETQRNKGNFPGRFSGRQFSNSRSEMNVSTLELGDSALYLCASSFGVALNMNTEAFFGQGTRLTVV.

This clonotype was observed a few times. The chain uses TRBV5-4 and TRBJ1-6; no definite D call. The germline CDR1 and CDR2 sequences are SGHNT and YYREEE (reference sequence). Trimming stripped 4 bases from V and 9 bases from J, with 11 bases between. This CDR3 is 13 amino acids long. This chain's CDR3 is CASSPDGSSPLHF. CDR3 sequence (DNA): TGTGCCAGCAGCCCCGATGGGAGTTCACCCCTCCACTTT.

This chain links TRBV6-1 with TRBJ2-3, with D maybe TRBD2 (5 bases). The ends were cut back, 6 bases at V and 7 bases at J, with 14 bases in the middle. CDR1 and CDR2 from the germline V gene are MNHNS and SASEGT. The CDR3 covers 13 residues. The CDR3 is CASSVSRENTQYF. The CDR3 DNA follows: TGTGCCAGCAGCGTGTCAAGGGAGAATACGCAGTATTTT.

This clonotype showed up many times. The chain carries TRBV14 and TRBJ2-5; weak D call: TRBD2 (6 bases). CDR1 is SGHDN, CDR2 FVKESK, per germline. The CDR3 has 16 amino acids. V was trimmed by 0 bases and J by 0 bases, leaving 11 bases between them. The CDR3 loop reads CASSQDAGLNQETQYF. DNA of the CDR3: TGTGCCAGCAGCCAAGACGCGGGACTTAACCAAGAGACCCAGTACTTC.